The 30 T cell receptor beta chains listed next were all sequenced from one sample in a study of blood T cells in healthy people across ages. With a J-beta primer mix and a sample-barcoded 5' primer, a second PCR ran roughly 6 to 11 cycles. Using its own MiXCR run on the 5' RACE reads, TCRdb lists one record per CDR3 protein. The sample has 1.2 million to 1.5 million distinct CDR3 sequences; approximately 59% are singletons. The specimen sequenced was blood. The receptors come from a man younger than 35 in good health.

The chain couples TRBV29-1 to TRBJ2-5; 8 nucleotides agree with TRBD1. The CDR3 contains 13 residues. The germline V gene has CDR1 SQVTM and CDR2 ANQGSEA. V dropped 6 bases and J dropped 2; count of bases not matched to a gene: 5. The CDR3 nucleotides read TGCAGCGTGGGGGACAGGAGACAAGAGACCCAGTACTTC. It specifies CSVGDRRQETQYF.

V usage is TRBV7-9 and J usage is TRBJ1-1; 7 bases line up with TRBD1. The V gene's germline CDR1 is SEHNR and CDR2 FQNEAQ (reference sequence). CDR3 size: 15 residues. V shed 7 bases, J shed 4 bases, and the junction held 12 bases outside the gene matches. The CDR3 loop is CASIPPPGGITEAFF. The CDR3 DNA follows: TGTGCCAGCATCCCCCCCCCAGGGGGGATCACTGAAGCTTTCTTT.

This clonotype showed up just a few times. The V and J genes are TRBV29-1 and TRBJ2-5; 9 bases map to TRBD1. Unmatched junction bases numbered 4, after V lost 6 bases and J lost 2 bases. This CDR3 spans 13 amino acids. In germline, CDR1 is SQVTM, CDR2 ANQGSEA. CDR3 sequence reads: CSVWGQGQETQYF. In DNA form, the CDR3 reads TGCAGCGTCTGGGGACAGGGTCAAGAGACCCAGTACTTC.

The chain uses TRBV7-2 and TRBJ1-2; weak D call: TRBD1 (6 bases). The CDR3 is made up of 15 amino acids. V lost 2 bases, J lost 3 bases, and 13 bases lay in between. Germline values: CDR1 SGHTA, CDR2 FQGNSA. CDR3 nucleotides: TGTGCCAGCAGCTTAAGGTCCCAGGGGCACTATGGCTACACCTTC. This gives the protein CASSLRSQGHYGYTF.

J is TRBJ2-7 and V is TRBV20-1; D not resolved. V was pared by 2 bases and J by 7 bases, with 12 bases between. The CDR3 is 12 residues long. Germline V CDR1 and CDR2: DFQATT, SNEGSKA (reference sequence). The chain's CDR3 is CSARPGLSEQYF. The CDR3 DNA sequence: TGCAGTGCTAGACCCGGGCTGAGTGAGCAGTACTTC.

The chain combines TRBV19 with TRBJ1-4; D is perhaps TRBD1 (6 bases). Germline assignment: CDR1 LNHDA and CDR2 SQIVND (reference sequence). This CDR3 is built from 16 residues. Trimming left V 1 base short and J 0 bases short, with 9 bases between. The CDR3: CASSIGDTSTNEKLFF. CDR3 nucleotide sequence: TGTGCCAGTAGTATAGGGGACACTTCAACTAATGAAAAACTGTTTTTT.

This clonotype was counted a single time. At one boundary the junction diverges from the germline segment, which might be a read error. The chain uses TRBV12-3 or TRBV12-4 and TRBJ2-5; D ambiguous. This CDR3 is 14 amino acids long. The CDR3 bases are TGTGCCAGCAGTGTAGCTTCCCACGCGGAGACCCAGTACTTC. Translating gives CASSVASHAETQYF.

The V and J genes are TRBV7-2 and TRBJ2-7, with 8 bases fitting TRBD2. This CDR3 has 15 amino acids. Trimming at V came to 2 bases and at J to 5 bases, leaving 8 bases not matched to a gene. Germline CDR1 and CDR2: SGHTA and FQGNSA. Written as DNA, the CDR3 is TGTGCCAGCAGCTTACTGAGCGGGAGACCCAACGAGCAGTACTTC. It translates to CASSLLSGRPNEQYF.

This CDR3 reads CASSYAQGPHVSGANVLTF. The CDR3 DNA is TGTGCCAGCAGTTACGCTCAGGGGCCCCACGTCTCTGGGGCCAACGTCCTGACTTTC. The chain carries TRBV6-2 or TRBV6-3 and TRBJ2-6, with TRBD1 as a possible D gene (6 bases). The V and J ends lost 2 bases and 0 bases respectively, with 17 bases between them. Per germline, CDR1 MNHEY and CDR2 SVGEGT. CDR3 length equals 19 residues.

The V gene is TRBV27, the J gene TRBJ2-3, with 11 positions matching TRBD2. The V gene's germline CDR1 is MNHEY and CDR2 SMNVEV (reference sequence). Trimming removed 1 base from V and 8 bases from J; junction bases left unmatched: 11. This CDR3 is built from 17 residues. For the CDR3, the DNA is TGTGCCAGCAGTTTATGGGGGGGGACTAGCGGAGATGGTACGCAGTATTTT. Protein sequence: CASSLWGGTSGDGTQYF.

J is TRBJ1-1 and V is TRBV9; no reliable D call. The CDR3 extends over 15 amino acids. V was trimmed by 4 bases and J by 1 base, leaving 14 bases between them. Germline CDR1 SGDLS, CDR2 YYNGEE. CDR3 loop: CASSSTGRGNTEAFF. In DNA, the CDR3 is TGTGCCAGCAGCTCTACCGGACGGGGGAACACTGAAGCTTTCTTT.

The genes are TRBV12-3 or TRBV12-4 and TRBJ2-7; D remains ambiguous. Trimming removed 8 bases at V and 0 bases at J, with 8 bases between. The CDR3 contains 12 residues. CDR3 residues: CASGPDSYEQYF. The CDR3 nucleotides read TGTGCCAGCGGACCCGACTCCTACGAGCAGTACTTC.

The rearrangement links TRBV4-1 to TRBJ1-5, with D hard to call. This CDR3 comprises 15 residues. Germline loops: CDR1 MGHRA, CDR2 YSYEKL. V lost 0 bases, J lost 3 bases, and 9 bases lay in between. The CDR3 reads CASSQDSPPNQPQHF. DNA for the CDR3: TGCGCCAGCAGCCAAGATTCGCCACCCAATCAGCCCCAGCATTTT.

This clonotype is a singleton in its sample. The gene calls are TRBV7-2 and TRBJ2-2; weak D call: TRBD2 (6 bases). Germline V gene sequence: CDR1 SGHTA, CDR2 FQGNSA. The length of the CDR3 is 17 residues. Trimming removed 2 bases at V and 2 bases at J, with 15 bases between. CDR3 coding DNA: TGTGCCAGCAGCTTACAATGGGCGGGGTTAAACACCGGGGAGCTGTTTTTT. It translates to CASSLQWAGLNTGELFF.

This chain's CDR3 is CASRRAGTDYTEAFF. CDR3 nucleotide sequence: TGCGCCAGCAGAAGAGCCGGGACAGATTACACTGAAGCTTTCTTT. The chain uses TRBV5-1 and TRBJ1-1, with 7 bases aligning to TRBD1. Germline values: CDR1 SGHRS, CDR2 YFSETQ. V shed 5 bases, J shed 3 bases, and the junction held 10 bases outside the gene matches. This CDR3 is 15 amino acids long.

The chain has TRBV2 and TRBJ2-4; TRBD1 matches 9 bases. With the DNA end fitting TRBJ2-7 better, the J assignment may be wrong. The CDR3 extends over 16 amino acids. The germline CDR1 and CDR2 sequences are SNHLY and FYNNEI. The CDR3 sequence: CASSIPRDRATNEQYF. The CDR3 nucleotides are TGTGCCAGCAGTATACCCCGGGACAGGGCCACGAACGAGCAGTACTTC.

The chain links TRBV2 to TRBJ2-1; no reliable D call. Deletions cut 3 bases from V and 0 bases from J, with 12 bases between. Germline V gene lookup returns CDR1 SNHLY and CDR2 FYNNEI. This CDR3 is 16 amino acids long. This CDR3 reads CASSDVGKGSYNEQFF. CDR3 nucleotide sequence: TGTGCCAGCAGTGATGTGGGAAAGGGCTCCTACAATGAGCAGTTCTTC. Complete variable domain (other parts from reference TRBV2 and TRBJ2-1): EPEVTQTPSHQVTQMGQEVILRCVPISNHLYFYWYRQILGQKVEFLVSFYNNEISEKSEIFDDQFSVERPDGSNFTLKIRSTKLEDSAMYFCASSDVGKGSYNEQFFGPGTRLTVL.

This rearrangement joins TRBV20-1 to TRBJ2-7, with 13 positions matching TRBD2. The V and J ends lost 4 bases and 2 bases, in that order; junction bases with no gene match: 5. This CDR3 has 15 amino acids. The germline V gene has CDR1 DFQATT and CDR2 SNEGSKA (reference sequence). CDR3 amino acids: CSATMGLAGPYEQYF. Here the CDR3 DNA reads TGCAGTGCTACGATGGGACTAGCGGGACCCTACGAGCAGTACTTC.

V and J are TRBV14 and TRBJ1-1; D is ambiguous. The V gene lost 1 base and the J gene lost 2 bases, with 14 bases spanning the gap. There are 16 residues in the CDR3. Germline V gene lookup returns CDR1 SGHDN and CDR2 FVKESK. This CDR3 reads CASSQAFLVGNTEAFF. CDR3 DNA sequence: TGTGCCAGCAGCCAAGCTTTTTTAGTTGGTAACACTGAAGCTTTCTTT. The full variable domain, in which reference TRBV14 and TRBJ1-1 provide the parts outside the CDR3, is EAGVTQFPSHSVIEKGQTVTLRCDPISGHDNLYWYRRVMGKEIKFLLHFVKESKQDESGMPNNRFLAERTGGTYSTLKVQPAELEDSGVYFCASSQAFLVGNTEAFFGQGTRLTVV.

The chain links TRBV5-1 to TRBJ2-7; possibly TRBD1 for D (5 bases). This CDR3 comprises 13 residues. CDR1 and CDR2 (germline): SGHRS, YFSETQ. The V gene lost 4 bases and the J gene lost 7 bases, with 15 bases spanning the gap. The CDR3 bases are TGCGCCAGCAGCGAGGACACCTTCATGGAGCAGTACTTC. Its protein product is CASSEDTFMEQYF.

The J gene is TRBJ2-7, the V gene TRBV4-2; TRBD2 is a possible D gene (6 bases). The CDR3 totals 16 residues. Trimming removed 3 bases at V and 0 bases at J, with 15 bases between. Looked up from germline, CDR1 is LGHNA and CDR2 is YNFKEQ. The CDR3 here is CASSQAGTGGSYEQYF. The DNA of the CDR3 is TGTGCCAGCAGCCAGGCCGGGACTGGGGGCTCCTACGAGCAGTACTTC.

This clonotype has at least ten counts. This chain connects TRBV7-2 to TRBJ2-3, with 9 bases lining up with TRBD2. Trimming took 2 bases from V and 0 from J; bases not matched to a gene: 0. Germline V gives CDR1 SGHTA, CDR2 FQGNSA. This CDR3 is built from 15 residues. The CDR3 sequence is CASSLLAGSTDTQYF. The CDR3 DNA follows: TGTGCCAGCAGCTTACTAGCGGGGAGCACAGATACGCAGTATTTT.

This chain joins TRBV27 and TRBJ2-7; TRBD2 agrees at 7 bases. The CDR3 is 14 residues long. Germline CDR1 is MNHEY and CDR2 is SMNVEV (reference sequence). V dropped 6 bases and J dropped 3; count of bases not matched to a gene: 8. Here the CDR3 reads CASRVNGGDYEQYF. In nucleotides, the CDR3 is TGTGCCAGCAGGGTTAATGGGGGGGACTACGAGCAGTACTTC.

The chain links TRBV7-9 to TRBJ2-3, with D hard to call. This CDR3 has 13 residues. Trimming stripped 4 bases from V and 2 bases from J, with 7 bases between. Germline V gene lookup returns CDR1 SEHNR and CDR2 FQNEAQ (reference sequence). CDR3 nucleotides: TGTGCCAGCAGCTCGGGCGACACAGATACGCAGTATTTT. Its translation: CASSSGDTDTQYF.

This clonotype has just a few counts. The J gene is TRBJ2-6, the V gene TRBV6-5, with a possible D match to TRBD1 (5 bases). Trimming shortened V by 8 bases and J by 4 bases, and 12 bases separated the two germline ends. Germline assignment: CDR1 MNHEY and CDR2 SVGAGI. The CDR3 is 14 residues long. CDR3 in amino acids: CASARGTGANVLTF. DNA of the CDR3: TGTGCCAGCGCTAGGGGTACCGGGGCCAACGTCCTGACTTTC.

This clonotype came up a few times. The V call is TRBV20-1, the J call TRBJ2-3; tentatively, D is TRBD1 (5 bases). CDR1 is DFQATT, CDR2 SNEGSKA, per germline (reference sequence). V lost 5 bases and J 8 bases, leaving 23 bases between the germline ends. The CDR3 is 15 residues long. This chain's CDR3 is CSAGEGVALFGTQYF. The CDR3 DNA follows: TGCAGTGCTGGGGAAGGGGTGGCGTTATTTGGTACGCAGTATTTT.

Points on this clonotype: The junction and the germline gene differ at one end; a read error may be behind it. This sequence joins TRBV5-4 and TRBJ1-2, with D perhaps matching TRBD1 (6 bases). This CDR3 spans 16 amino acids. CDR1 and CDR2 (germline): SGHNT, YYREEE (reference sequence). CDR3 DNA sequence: TGTGCCAGCAGCCCGGGACATCAAAAGGTGCAAGATGGCCACACCTTC. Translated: CASSPGHQKVQDGHTF.

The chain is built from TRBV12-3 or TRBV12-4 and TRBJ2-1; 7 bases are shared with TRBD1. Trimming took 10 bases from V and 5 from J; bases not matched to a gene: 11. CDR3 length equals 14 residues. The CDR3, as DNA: TGTGCCATCAAGGGGGCGGGTAAAGACAATGAGCAGTTCTTC. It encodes CAIKGAGKDNEQFF.

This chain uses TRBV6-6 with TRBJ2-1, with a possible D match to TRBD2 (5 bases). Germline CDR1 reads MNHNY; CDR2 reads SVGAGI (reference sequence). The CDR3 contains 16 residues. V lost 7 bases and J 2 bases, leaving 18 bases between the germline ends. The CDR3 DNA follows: TGTGCCAGCACCCGCGTGAGAGGCGGGCCCTACAATGAGCAGTTCTTC. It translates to CASTRVRGGPYNEQFF.

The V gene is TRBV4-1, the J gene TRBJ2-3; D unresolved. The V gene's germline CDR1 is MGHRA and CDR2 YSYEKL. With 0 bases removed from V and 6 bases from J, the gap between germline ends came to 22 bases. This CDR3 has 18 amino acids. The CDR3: CASSQDGPHSLVSDTQYF. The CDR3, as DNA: TGCGCCAGCAGCCAAGATGGTCCCCATTCTTTGGTTTCCGATACGCAGTATTTT.